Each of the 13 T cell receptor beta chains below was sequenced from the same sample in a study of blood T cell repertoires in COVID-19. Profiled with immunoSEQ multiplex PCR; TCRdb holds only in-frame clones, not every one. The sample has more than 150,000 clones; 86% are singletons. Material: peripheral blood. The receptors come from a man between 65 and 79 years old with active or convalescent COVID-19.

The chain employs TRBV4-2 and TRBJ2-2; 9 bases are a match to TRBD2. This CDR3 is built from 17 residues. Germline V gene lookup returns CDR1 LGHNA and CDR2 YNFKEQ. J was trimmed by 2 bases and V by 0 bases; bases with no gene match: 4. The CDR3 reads CASSQDTTSGNTGELFF. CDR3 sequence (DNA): TGTGCCAGCAGCCAAGATACGACTAGCGGAAACACCGGGGAGCTGTTTTTT.

In nucleotides, the CDR3 is TGTGCCAGCAGCTCAAGAACAGGGGCGGCCTACGAGCAGTACTTC. Encoded protein: CASSSRTGAAYEQYF. The chain recombines TRBV11-3 with TRBJ2-7, with 7 bases fitting TRBD1. V was pared by 4 bases and J by 2 bases, with 8 bases of the junction left unmatched. The CDR3 runs to 15 residues. Germline V CDR1 and CDR2: SGHNT, YENEEA.

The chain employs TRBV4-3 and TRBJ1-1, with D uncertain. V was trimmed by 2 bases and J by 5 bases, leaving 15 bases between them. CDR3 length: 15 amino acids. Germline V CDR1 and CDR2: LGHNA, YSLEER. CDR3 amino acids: CASSQRVDIFTEAFF. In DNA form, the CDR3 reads TGCGCCAGCAGCCAACGGGTAGATATTTTTACTGAAGCTTTCTTT.

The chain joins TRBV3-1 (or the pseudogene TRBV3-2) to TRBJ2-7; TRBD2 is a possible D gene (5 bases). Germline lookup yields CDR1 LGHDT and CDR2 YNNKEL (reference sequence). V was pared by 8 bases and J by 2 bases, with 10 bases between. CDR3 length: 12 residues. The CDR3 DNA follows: TGTGCCAGCGAGGGTCAGACCTACGAGCAGTACTTC. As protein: CASEGQTYEQYF.

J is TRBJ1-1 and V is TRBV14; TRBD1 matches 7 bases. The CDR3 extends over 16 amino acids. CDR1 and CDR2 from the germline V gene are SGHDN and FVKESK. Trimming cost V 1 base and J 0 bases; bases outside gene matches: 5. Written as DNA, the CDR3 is TGTGCCAGCAGCCAAGCCCGACAGGGATTGAACACTGAAGCTTTCTTT. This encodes CASSQARQGLNTEAFF.

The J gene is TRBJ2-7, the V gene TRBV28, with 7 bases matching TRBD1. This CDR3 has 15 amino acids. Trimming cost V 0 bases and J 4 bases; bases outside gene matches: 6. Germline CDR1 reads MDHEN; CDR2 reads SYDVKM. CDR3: CASSLWDRSSYEQYF. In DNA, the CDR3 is TGTGCCAGCAGTTTATGGGACAGGAGTTCTTACGAGCAGTACTTC.

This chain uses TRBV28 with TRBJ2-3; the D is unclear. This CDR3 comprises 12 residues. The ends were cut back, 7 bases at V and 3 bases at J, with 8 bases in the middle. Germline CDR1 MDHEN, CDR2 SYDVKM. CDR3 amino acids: CASTSRTDTQYF. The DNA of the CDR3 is TGTGCCAGCACCTCGAGAACAGATACGCAGTATTTT. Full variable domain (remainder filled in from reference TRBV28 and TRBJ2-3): DVKVTQSSRYLVKRTGEKVFLECVQDMDHENMFWYRQDPGLGLRLIYFSYDVKMKEKGDIPEGYSVSREKKERFSLILESASTNQTSMYLCASTSRTDTQYFGPGTRLTVL.

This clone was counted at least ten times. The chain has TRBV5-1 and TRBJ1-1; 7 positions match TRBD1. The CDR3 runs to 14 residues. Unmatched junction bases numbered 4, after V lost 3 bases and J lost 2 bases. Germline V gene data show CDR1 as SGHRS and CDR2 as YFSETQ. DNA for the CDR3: TGCGCCAGCAGCTGGACAGGTTCTAACACTGAAGCTTTCTTT. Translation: CASSWTGSNTEAFF.

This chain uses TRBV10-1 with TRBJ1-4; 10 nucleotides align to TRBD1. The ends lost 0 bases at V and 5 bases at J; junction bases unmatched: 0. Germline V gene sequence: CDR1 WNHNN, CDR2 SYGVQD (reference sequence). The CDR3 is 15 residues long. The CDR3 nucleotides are TGCGCCAGCAGTGAGTCGGACAGGGGGAATGAAAAACTGTTTTTT. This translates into CASSESDRGNEKLFF.

The CDR3 is CASSRRGIMVTGELFF. CDR3 coding DNA: TGTGCCAGCAGCCGGAGGGGCATCATGGTCACCGGGGAGCTGTTTTTT. The chain links TRBV11-2 to TRBJ2-2; the D gene is possibly TRBD2 (6 bases). Germline V gives CDR1 SGHAT, CDR2 FQNNGV. The CDR3 has 16 amino acids. The ends were cut back, 5 bases at V and 4 bases at J, with 17 bases in the middle.

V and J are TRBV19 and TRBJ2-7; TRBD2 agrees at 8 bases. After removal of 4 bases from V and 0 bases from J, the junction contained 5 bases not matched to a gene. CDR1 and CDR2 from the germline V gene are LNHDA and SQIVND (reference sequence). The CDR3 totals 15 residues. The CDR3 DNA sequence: TGTGCCAGTAGTACCAAGACTAGCGCCTCCTACGAGCAGTACTTC. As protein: CASSTKTSASYEQYF.

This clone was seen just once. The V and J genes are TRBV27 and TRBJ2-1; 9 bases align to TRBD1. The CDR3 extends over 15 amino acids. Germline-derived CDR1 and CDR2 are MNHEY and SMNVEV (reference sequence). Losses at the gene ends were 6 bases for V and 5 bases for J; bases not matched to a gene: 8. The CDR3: CASSRPGTGNNEQFF. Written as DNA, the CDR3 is TGTGCCAGCAGCCGCCCCGGGACAGGGAACAATGAGCAGTTCTTC.

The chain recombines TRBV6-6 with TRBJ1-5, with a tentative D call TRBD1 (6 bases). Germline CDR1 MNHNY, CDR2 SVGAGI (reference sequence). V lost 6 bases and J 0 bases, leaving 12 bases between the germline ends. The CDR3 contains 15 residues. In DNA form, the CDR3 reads TGTGCCAGCAGCTCCAGGGGAATTAGCAATCAGCCCCAGCATTTT. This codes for CASSSRGISNQPQHF.